This T cell receptor beta chain was found in a study of beta chain features in type 1 diabetes. The sequenced template was cDNA made from the entire isolated RNA. Sequencing was performed with immunoSEQ multiplex PCR; in TCRdb, only in-frame clones are kept and a portion is missing. The table records about 150,000 clones, approximately 12% of them present only once. The CDR3 is 11 residues long. V was clipped by 4 bases and J by 7 bases, with 8 bases between them. Germline assignment: CDR1 SGHDT and CDR2 YYEEEE. Sequenced input: central memory CD4+ T cells from blood. The TCR sequence derives from a young man in good health. J is TRBJ1-2 and V is TRBV5-6; D possibly corresponds to TRBD1 (5 bases). The CDR3 DNA reads as TGTGCCAGCAGCGCGAGGGGTGGCTACACCTTC. It codes for CASSARGGYTF.